Listed below are T cell receptor beta chains from one sample, sequenced in a study of blood T cell repertoires in COVID-19. Generated by immunoSEQ multiplex PCR, the TCRdb table keeps only in-frame clones and is missing some. Of some 11,000 clones listed, approximately 87% are singletons. The sample taken for sequencing was peripheral blood. The receptors come from a human donor in a cohort sampled during active COVID-19. CDR3s include the opening cysteine and the closing phenylalanine or tryptophan. The order of the fields is CDR3 protein, CDR3 DNA, clone size, D gene, V gene, J gene. The D gene is left open where the match is weak. Size tells how often a clone was seen (once, few, many) or the class of an expanded clone, and some rows leave it out.

CDR3aa: CASSFMTGRATEAFF
CDR3nt: TGTGCCAGCAGCTTCATGACAGGGCGGGCCACTGAAGCTTTCTTT
abundance: -
d_gene: TRBD1
v_gene: TRBV7-9
j_gene: TRBJ1-1

CDR3aa: CASSNTGKAYEQYF
CDR3nt: TGTGCCAGTAGCAACACAGGGAAAGCGTACGAGCAGTACTTC
abundance: -
d_gene: -
v_gene: TRBV19
j_gene: TRBJ2-7

CDR3aa: CSATEDGYTF
CDR3nt: TGCAGTGCCACGGAGGATGGCTACACCTTC
abundance: -
d_gene: -
v_gene: TRBV20-1
j_gene: TRBJ1-2

CDR3aa: CASSQFRGFGTDTQYF
CDR3nt: TGTGCCAGCTCTCAATTCAGGGGCTTTGGCACAGATACGCAGTATTTT
abundance: -
d_gene: -
v_gene: TRBV18
j_gene: TRBJ2-3

CDR3aa: CASSLGEFTGRWKTQYF
CDR3nt: TGTGCCAGCAGCTTAGGAGAATTTACAGGGCGGTGGAAGACCCAGTACTTC
abundance: -
d_gene: -
v_gene: TRBV7-9
j_gene: TRBJ2-5

CDR3aa: CASSLSGGVFTEAFF
CDR3nt: TGTGCCAGCAGTTTATCGGGAGGGGTTTTCACTGAAGCTTTCTTT
abundance: -
d_gene: -
v_gene: TRBV27
j_gene: TRBJ1-1

CDR3aa: CASSWTGVTGELFF
CDR3nt: TGTGCCAGCAGTTGGACAGGGGTCACCGGGGAGCTGTTTTTT
abundance: -
d_gene: TRBD1
v_gene: TRBV27
j_gene: TRBJ2-2

CDR3aa: CASSLGSGASGYTF
CDR3nt: TGCGCCAGCAGCTTGGGCTCAGGGGCAAGCGGCTACACCTTC
abundance: -
d_gene: -
v_gene: TRBV5-1
j_gene: TRBJ1-2

CDR3aa: CASSLGTGFYEQYF
CDR3nt: TGTGCCAGCAGCTTGGGGACAGGGTTCTACGAGCAGTACTTC
abundance: -
d_gene: TRBD1
v_gene: TRBV5-4
j_gene: TRBJ2-7

CDR3aa: CSASTRLEQFF
CDR3nt: TGCAGTGCCAGTACTAGACTGGAGCAGTTCTTC
abundance: -
d_gene: -
v_gene: TRBV20-1
j_gene: TRBJ2-1

CDR3aa: CASRKTRRETQYF
CDR3nt: TGTGCCAGCAGAAAGACGCGCAGGGAGACCCAGTACTTC
abundance: -
d_gene: -
v_gene: TRBV28
j_gene: TRBJ2-5

CDR3aa: CASRGGSYTGELFF
CDR3nt: TGTGCCAGTCGTGGCGGGAGTTACACCGGGGAGCTGTTTTTT
abundance: -
d_gene: TRBD2
v_gene: TRBV19
j_gene: TRBJ2-2

CDR3aa: CASSRGTDTPYNEQFF
CDR3nt: TGCGCCAGCAGCCGCGGGACCGATACGCCCTACAATGAGCAGTTCTTC
abundance: -
d_gene: -
v_gene: TRBV4-1
j_gene: TRBJ2-1

CDR3aa: CASSLLVGTARNFGNQPQHF
CDR3nt: TGTGCCAGCAGTTTATTGGTGGGGACAGCCCGAAATTTCGGCAATCAGCCCCAGCATTTT
abundance: -
d_gene: TRBD1
v_gene: TRBV28
j_gene: TRBJ1-5

CDR3aa: CASSLTGRTDTQYF
CDR3nt: TGTGCCAGCAGCTTAACAGGTCGAACAGATACGCAGTATTTT
abundance: -
d_gene: -
v_gene: TRBV7-9
j_gene: TRBJ2-3

CDR3aa: CAISYPGGRENSPLHF
CDR3nt: TGTGCCATCAGTTACCCGGGGGGGCGCGAAAATTCACCCCTCCACTTT
abundance: -
d_gene: -
v_gene: TRBV10-3
j_gene: TRBJ1-6

CDR3aa: CASSLSAGTLEGYTF
CDR3nt: TGCGCCAGCAGCCTCTCGGCAGGCACCTTAGAGGGCTACACCTTC
abundance: -
d_gene: -
v_gene: TRBV5-1
j_gene: TRBJ1-2

CDR3aa: CASSLDRANTEAFF
CDR3nt: TGTGCCAGCAGCTTGGACAGGGCGAACACTGAAGCTTTCTTT
abundance: -
d_gene: -
v_gene: TRBV5-5
j_gene: TRBJ1-1

CDR3aa: CASSLAGFSYEQYF
CDR3nt: TGTGCCAGCAGCTTAGCCGGGTTCTCCTACGAGCAGTACTTC
abundance: once
d_gene: -
v_gene: TRBV7-9
j_gene: TRBJ2-7

CDR3aa: CASSLLTRGSRNEQFF
CDR3nt: TGTGCCAGCAGCCTATTGACCAGGGGTTCGCGCAATGAGCAGTTCTTC
abundance: once
d_gene: -
v_gene: TRBV27
j_gene: TRBJ2-1

CDR3aa: CASSLKAGGAYEQYF
CDR3nt: TGTGCCAGCAGTTTGAAGGCGGGTGGGGCCTACGAGCAGTACTTC
abundance: -
d_gene: -
v_gene: TRBV27
j_gene: TRBJ2-7

CDR3aa: CASSQDGDLEQYF
CDR3nt: TGCGCCAGCAGCCAAGATGGAGACCTCGAGCAGTACTTC
abundance: -
d_gene: -
v_gene: TRBV4-1
j_gene: TRBJ2-7

CDR3aa: CSASGLAGDTQYF
CDR3nt: TGCAGCGCTTCGGGACTAGCAGGGGATACGCAGTATTTT
abundance: -
d_gene: TRBD2
v_gene: TRBV29-1
j_gene: TRBJ2-3

CDR3aa: CATSDLQDGQGKYF
CDR3nt: TGTGCCACCAGTGATTTGCAGGACGGACAGGGAAAGTACTTC
abundance: -
d_gene: TRBD1
v_gene: TRBV24-1
j_gene: TRBJ2-7

CDR3aa: CATSPRGISTDTQYF
CDR3nt: TGTGCCACCAGTCCCCGCGGGATTAGCACAGATACGCAGTATTTT
abundance: -
d_gene: -
v_gene: TRBV24-1
j_gene: TRBJ2-3

CDR3aa: CASSLNPSGSPGELFF
CDR3nt: TGTGCCAGCAGCTTAAACCCTAGCGGGAGCCCCGGGGAGCTGTTTTTT
abundance: -
d_gene: TRBD2
v_gene: TRBV11-2
j_gene: TRBJ2-2

CDR3aa: CSVDGGSEQYF
CDR3nt: TGCAGCGTTGACGGGGGTTCCGAGCAGTACTTC
abundance: -
d_gene: -
v_gene: TRBV29-1
j_gene: TRBJ2-7

CDR3aa: CASSVGGAENTGELFF
CDR3nt: TGTGCCAGCAGTGTGGGGGGAGCGGAGAACACCGGGGAGCTGTTTTTT
abundance: -
d_gene: -
v_gene: TRBV6-4
j_gene: TRBJ2-2

CDR3aa: CATQTMNTGELFF
CDR3nt: TGTGCCACCCAGACAATGAACACCGGGGAGCTGTTTTTT
abundance: few
d_gene: -
v_gene: TRBV19
j_gene: TRBJ2-2

CDR3aa: CASSYDRTGGYGYTF
CDR3nt: TGCGCCAGCAGCTACGATCGGACAGGGGGCTATGGCTACACCTTC
abundance: -
d_gene: TRBD1
v_gene: TRBV5-1
j_gene: TRBJ1-2

CDR3aa: CASFFKLAGAEQYF
CDR3nt: TGTGCCAGCTTTTTCAAACTAGCGGGAGCCGAGCAGTACTTC
abundance: -
d_gene: TRBD2
v_gene: TRBV4-2
j_gene: TRBJ2-7

CDR3aa: CASSPGLAHYEQYF
CDR3nt: TGCGCCAGCAGTCCGGGACTAGCGCATTACGAGCAGTACTTC
abundance: few
d_gene: TRBD2
v_gene: TRBV4-1
j_gene: TRBJ2-7

CDR3aa: CASSKDTGYGYTF
CDR3nt: TGTGCCAGCAGCAAAGACACCGGATACGGCTACACCTTC
abundance: -
d_gene: -
v_gene: TRBV6-2/TRBV6-3
j_gene: TRBJ1-2

CDR3aa: CATSRDRNGYTF
CDR3nt: TGTGCCACCAGCAGAGACAGGAATGGCTACACCTTC
abundance: few
d_gene: -
v_gene: TRBV15
j_gene: TRBJ1-2

CDR3aa: CASSAQGYYTGELFF
CDR3nt: TGTGCCAGCAGTGCCCAGGGGTACTACACCGGGGAGCTGTTTTTT
abundance: few
d_gene: -
v_gene: TRBV25-1
j_gene: TRBJ2-2

CDR3aa: CASTLGNAPGNEQFF
CDR3nt: TGTGCCAGCACCTTAGGTAACGCCCCGGGGAATGAGCAGTTCTTC
abundance: -
d_gene: -
v_gene: TRBV27
j_gene: TRBJ2-1

CDR3aa: CASFRTSDNEQFF
CDR3nt: TGTGCCAGCTTCAGGACTAGCGACAATGAGCAGTTCTTC
abundance: few
d_gene: TRBD2
v_gene: TRBV5-4
j_gene: TRBJ2-1

CDR3aa: CASSPSQGYGYTF
CDR3nt: TGTGCCAGCTCACCCTCACAGGGGTATGGCTACACCTTC
abundance: -
d_gene: TRBD1
v_gene: TRBV18
j_gene: TRBJ1-2

CDR3aa: CASSDGRTAYEQYF
CDR3nt: TGCGCCAGCAGTGATGGGAGAACCGCCTACGAGCAGTACTTC
abundance: -
d_gene: -
v_gene: TRBV10-1
j_gene: TRBJ2-7

CDR3aa: CASTSSGAYYEQYF
CDR3nt: TGCGCCAGCACCTCTAGCGGGGCGTACTACGAGCAGTACTTC
abundance: -
d_gene: TRBD2
v_gene: TRBV10-1
j_gene: TRBJ2-7

CDR3aa: CASSEDAGHQETQYF
CDR3nt: TGTGCCAGCAGTGAAGATGCGGGTCACCAAGAGACCCAGTACTTC
abundance: -
d_gene: -
v_gene: TRBV2
j_gene: TRBJ2-5

CDR3aa: CASSAKGDTEAFF
CDR3nt: TGTGCCAGTAGTGCCAAAGGGGACACTGAAGCTTTCTTT
abundance: once
d_gene: -
v_gene: TRBV19
j_gene: TRBJ1-1

CDR3aa: CASSLRGPQAGELFF
CDR3nt: TGTGCCAGCAGCTTAAGAGGGCCACAAGCAGGGGAGCTGTTTTTT
abundance: -
d_gene: -
v_gene: TRBV7-9
j_gene: TRBJ2-2

CDR3aa: CATRPDRGAYEKLFF
CDR3nt: TGTGCCACCCGCCCCGACAGGGGCGCGTATGAAAAACTGTTTTTT
abundance: -
d_gene: TRBD1
v_gene: TRBV2
j_gene: TRBJ1-4

CDR3aa: CASSQYVASGNSNQPQHF
CDR3nt: TGCGCCAGCAGTCAATATGTTGCATCGGGGAATAGCAATCAGCCCCAGCATTTT
abundance: -
d_gene: -
v_gene: TRBV23-1
j_gene: TRBJ1-5

CDR3aa: CASSFTGQGVYGYGYTF
CDR3nt: TGTGCCAGCAGTTTTACGGGACAGGGGGTTTACGGCTATGGCTACACCTTC
abundance: -
d_gene: TRBD1
v_gene: TRBV28
j_gene: TRBJ1-2

CDR3aa: CSVEGRASGNTIYF
CDR3nt: TGCAGCGTTGAAGGCAGGGCCTCTGGAAACACCATATATTTT
abundance: once
d_gene: -
v_gene: TRBV29-1
j_gene: TRBJ1-3

CDR3aa: CASSLGLAGMDEQFF
CDR3nt: TGTGCCAGCAGTCTGGGACTAGCGGGAATGGATGAGCAGTTCTTC
abundance: -
d_gene: TRBD2
v_gene: TRBV2
j_gene: TRBJ2-1

CDR3aa: CASSGQGDNSPLHF
CDR3nt: TGTGCCAGCAGTGGACAGGGAGATAATTCACCCCTCCACTTT
abundance: few
d_gene: TRBD1
v_gene: TRBV6-6
j_gene: TRBJ1-6

CDR3aa: CASSQDKRITDTQYF
CDR3nt: TGTGCCAGCAGCCAAGACAAGCGAATCACAGATACGCAGTATTTT
abundance: medium-sized
d_gene: -
v_gene: TRBV4-2
j_gene: TRBJ2-3